This record looks at one T cell receptor (beta chain) sequence and its context. No antigen is known for it. This specimen comes from a study of OX40 agonist ivuxolimab in advanced cancers. Across the whole study: Subjects had a mean age of about 61 years, with a range of 23 to 79; around 84% were male. Study-wide findings and caveats: In a subset of nonresponders, normalized T-cell clonal expansion was also low.

The CDR3 is 11 amino acids. V lost 4 bases to trimming and J lost 4 bases, with 5 bases between them. The germline CDR1 and CDR2 sequences are MDHEN and SYDVKM. TCRdb's table, derived via immunoSEQ multiplex PCR, lists solely in-frame clones and lacks some. Of tens of thousands of clones listed, about nine tenths are singletons. The V and J genes are TRBV28 and TRBJ2-7, with D uncertain. This receptor was identified in an adult with an advanced solid tumor such as melanoma, head and neck, liver or kidney cancer. This specimen consisted of CD4+ or CD8+ T cells sorted from blood, obtained in a trial of the OX40 agonist ivuxolimab. The CDR3 loop is CASSYGYEQYF. DNA for the CDR3: TGTGCCAGCAGTTACGGTTACGAGCAGTACTTC.